Each of the 17 T cell receptor beta chains below was sequenced from the same sample in a study of T cells in Graves' hyperthyroidism and ophthalmopathy. RNA transcripts gave rise to amplified TCR beta CDR3 regions. Initially, a first-round RT-PCR of the TCR CDR3 employed the HTBI primer set. A single record per CDR3 protein comes from TCRdb applying MiXCR to the multiplex PCR reads. The table has some 500,000 distinct CDR3 sequences, around a quarter seen once. The sample consisted of blood. These receptors were collected from a woman younger than 45 with Graves' ophthalmopathy.

This clonotype was seen ten or more times. The genes are TRBV9 and TRBJ2-5, with D perhaps TRBD1 (5 bases). Germline V lookup: CDR1 SGDLS, CDR2 YYNGEE. Trimming removed 0 bases at V and 5 bases at J, with 14 bases between. The CDR3 is made up of 15 amino acids. CDR3 loop: CASSVAGHDVETQYF. CDR3 sequence (DNA): TGTGCCAGCAGCGTAGCAGGGCATGATGTGGAGACCCAGTACTTC.

Notes on this clonotype: A read error may explain this, as a much larger clone is one base away. In DNA, the CDR3 is TGTGCCAGCAGGGACAGGGCCGAGCAGTACTTC. Its translation: CASRDRAEQYF. This chain links TRBV28 with TRBJ2-7, with TRBD1 matching over 8 bases. The V gene's germline CDR1 is MDHEN and CDR2 SYDVKM. This CDR3 spans 11 amino acids. V was clipped by 6 bases and J by 6 bases; unmatched bases: 1.

Points on this clonotype: A read error may produce the germline difference seen at one junction end. V gene TRBV12-3 or TRBV12-4 combines with J gene TRBJ2-7, with 9 bases identical to TRBD1. The CDR3 has 15 amino acids. In DNA, the CDR3 is TGTGCCATCAGTCAACAGGGGGCGGGCGCCTACGAGCAGTACTTC. Translated: CAISQQGAGAYEQYF.

This clonotype was found many times. V usage is TRBV27 and J usage is TRBJ1-1; D is perhaps TRBD1 (5 bases). Germline V gene lookup returns CDR1 MNHEY and CDR2 SMNVEV (reference sequence). There are 15 residues in the CDR3. The V gene lost 6 bases and the J gene lost 6 bases, with 20 bases spanning the gap. Here the CDR3 reads CASSSSGIGDPEAFF. The CDR3 DNA reads as TGTGCCAGCAGCAGCTCAGGGATAGGAGACCCTGAAGCTTTCTTT.

This clonotype was recorded at least ten times. The V gene is TRBV5-1, the J gene TRBJ1-1; perhaps TRBD1 as D (6 bases). Germline CDR1 SGHRS, CDR2 YFSETQ. The CDR3 runs to 15 residues. The germline V and J ends were trimmed by 5 bases and 1 base, with 15 bases remaining between them. CDR3 sequence: CASSTEEQGNTEAFF. DNA for the CDR3: TGCGCCAGCAGTACCGAAGAACAGGGGAACACTGAAGCTTTCTTT.

The CDR3, as DNA: TGCGCCAGCAGCTTGGGAGGGGGCGGCATTTACTTCCCCTACGAGCAGTACTTC. It yields the protein CASSLGGGGIYFPYEQYF. The chain is built from TRBV5-1 and TRBJ2-7; 7 bases are a match to TRBD1. The V and J ends lost 0 bases and 2 bases, in that order; junction bases with no gene match: 14. This CDR3 is built from 18 residues. Germline V gene lookup returns CDR1 SGHRS and CDR2 YFSETQ. The full variable domain, in which reference TRBV5-1 and TRBJ2-7 provide the parts outside the CDR3, is KAGVTQTPRYLIKTRGQQVTLSCSPISGHRSVSWYQQTPGQGLQFLFEYFSETQRNKGNFPGRFSGRQFSNSRSEMNVSTLELGDSALYLCASSLGGGGIYFPYEQYFGPGTRLTVT.

This clonotype was detected only a few times. The CDR3 spells CASSLGTENIQYF. The CDR3 DNA follows: TGTGCCAGCAGCTTAGGGACAGAGAACATTCAGTACTTC. This sequence joins TRBV7-2 and TRBJ2-4; D perhaps matches TRBD1 (6 bases). V dropped 1 base and J dropped 7 bases, with 8 bases sitting between them. The CDR3 consists of 13 residues. The V gene's germline CDR1 is SGHTA and CDR2 FQGNSA. The full variable domain, rest sourced from reference TRBV7-2 and TRBJ2-4, is GAGVSQSPSNKVTEKGKDVELRCDPISGHTALYWYRQSLGQGLEFLIYFQGNSAPDKSGLPSDRFSAERTGGSVSTLTIQRTQQEDSAVYLCASSLGTENIQYFGAGTRLSVL.

This clonotype was observed a few times. This chain uses TRBV6-2 or TRBV6-3 with TRBJ2-3, with D possibly matching TRBD1 (6 bases). The CDR3 covers 16 residues. The V end was cut by 0 bases, the J end by 2 bases, with 12 bases between. Germline V gene data show CDR1 as MNHEY and CDR2 as SVGEGT. CDR3 nucleotide sequence: TGTGCCAGCAGTTACTCGATGGGACACTCCACAGATACGCAGTATTTT. Its translation is CASSYSMGHSTDTQYF.

The chain recombines TRBV2 with TRBJ2-5, with 8 bases aligning to TRBD1. The CDR3 extends over 12 amino acids. Trimming at V came to 6 bases and at J to 9 bases, leaving 6 bases not matched to a gene. Germline-derived CDR1 and CDR2 are SNHLY and FYNNEI. The DNA of the CDR3 is TGTGCCAGCAGGGACAGGGCTGGGGCCCAGTACTTC. It specifies CASRDRAGAQYF. Together with reference TRBV2 and TRBJ2-5, the CDR3 gives the full variable domain: EPEVTQTPSHQVTQMGQEVILRCVPISNHLYFYWYRQILGQKVEFLVSFYNNEISEKSEIFDDQFSVERPDGSNFTLKIRSTKLEDSAMYFCASRDRAGAQYFGPGTRLLVL.

This clonotype was seen a few times. Just one base apart from a much larger clone, this may be a read error. This chain links TRBV2 with TRBJ2-5, with D possibly matching TRBD2 (6 bases). Germline CDR1 is SNHLY and CDR2 is FYNNEI. The CDR3 sequence is 15 residues long. Trimming left V 4 bases short and J 2 bases short, with 14 bases between. The CDR3 bases are TGTGCCAGCAGTGGCTCGGTGGGGAGGCAAGAGACCCAGTACTTC. Protein: CASSGSVGRQETQYF.

For this clonotype: One junction end disagrees with the germline gene, perhaps due to a read error. The chain has TRBV9 and TRBJ2-7; 10 nucleotides match TRBD1. This CDR3 region has 14 residues. CDR1 is SGDLS and CDR2 is YYNGEE in the germline V gene. Here the CDR3 reads CACSPGQGAYEQYF. The CDR3 coding sequence is TGTGCCTGCAGCCCAGGACAGGGGGCCTACGAGCAGTACTTC. The full variable domain, its missing parts supplied by reference TRBV9 and TRBJ2-7, is DSGVTQTPKHLITATGQRVTLRCSPRSGDLSVYWYQQSLDQGLQFLIQYYNGEERAKGNILERFSAQQFPDLHSELNLSSLELGDSALYFCACSPGQGAYEQYFGPGTRLTVT.

This clonotype was seen a few times. The rearrangement links TRBV2 to TRBJ1-2; no firm D call. Per the germline V gene, CDR1 is SNHLY and CDR2 is FYNNEI. The V and J ends lost 1 base and 4 bases respectively, with 10 bases between them. This CDR3 is built from 14 residues. CDR3 protein: CASSEVGTSYGYTF. The CDR3 nucleotides read TGTGCCAGCAGTGAAGTGGGTACTAGCTATGGCTACACCTTC.

This clonotype occurred a few times. The CDR3 is CASTLAGPRSYGYTF. The CDR3 coding sequence is TGTGCCAGCACCTTAGCCGGGCCTAGATCTTATGGCTACACCTTC. The gene calls are TRBV6-2 or TRBV6-3 and TRBJ1-2, with D unclear. The germline V gene encodes CDR1 MNHEY and CDR2 SVGEGT. CDR3 length equals 15 residues. The V and J ends lost 7 bases and 5 bases respectively, with 20 bases between them.

The V and J genes are TRBV5-1 and TRBJ2-7, with TRBD2 identical over 9 bases. Trimming removed 2 bases from V and 6 bases from J; junction bases left unmatched: 6. Germline V gives CDR1 SGHRS, CDR2 YFSETQ. The CDR3 is made up of 14 amino acids. CDR3 sequence reads: CASSFGAGGLEQYF. The CDR3 DNA follows: TGCGCCAGCAGCTTCGGAGCGGGGGGTCTCGAGCAGTACTTC.

In its sample, this clonotype was seen many times. The V call is TRBV27, the J call TRBJ1-5, with a possible D match to TRBD1 (6 bases). Trimming stripped 2 bases from V and 5 bases from J, with 10 bases between. Germline loops: CDR1 MNHEY, CDR2 SMNVEV (reference sequence). The CDR3 sequence is 14 residues long. The CDR3 sequence is CASSLGQFDQPQHF. CDR3 nucleotide sequence: TGTGCCAGCAGTTTAGGACAGTTCGATCAGCCCCAGCATTTT.

The chain is built from TRBV12-3 or TRBV12-4 and TRBJ2-5; D is uncertain. The CDR3 is made up of 16 amino acids. V lost 3 bases to trimming and J lost 3 bases, with 17 bases between them. The CDR3 region has the DNA TGTGCCAGCAGTTTTTTCCCCTCCATCACAGAAGAGACCCAGTACTTC. Amino acids: CASSFFPSITEETQYF.

This clonotype was detected ten times or more. The chain uses TRBV12-3 or TRBV12-4 and TRBJ1-3, with D possibly matching TRBD1 (5 bases). The CDR3 sequence is 15 residues long. The germline V and J ends were trimmed by 7 bases and 0 bases, with 13 bases remaining between them. CDR3 coding DNA: TGTGCCAGCACCCCCGGGGGACCCTCTGGAAACACCATATATTTT. This encodes CASTPGGPSGNTIYF.